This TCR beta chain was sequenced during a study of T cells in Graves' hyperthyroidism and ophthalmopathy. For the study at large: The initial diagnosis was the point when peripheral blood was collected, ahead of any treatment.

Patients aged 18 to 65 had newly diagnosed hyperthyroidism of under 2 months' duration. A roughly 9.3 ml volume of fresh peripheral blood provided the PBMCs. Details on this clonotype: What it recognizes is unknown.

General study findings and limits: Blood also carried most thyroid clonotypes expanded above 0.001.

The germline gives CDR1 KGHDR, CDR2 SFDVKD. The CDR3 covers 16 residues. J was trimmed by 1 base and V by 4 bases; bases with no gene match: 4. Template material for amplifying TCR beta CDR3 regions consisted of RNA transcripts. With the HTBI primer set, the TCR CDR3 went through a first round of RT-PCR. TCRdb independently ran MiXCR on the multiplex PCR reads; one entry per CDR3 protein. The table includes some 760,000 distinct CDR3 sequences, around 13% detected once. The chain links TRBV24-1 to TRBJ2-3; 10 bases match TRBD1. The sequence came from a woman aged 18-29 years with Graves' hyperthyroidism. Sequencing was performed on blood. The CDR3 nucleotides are TGTGCCACCAGTGAGTTGGGGACAGGGGGCACAGATACGCAGTATTTT. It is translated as CATSELGTGGTDTQYF.